The rows below give T cell receptor beta chains drawn from one sample of a study of blood T cell repertoires in COVID-19. Clones were read by immunoSEQ multiplex PCR, and TCRdb kept only the in-frame ones, dropping some. The data show more than 200,000 clones, roughly 80% seen once. Sequences were obtained from peripheral blood. Receptors were obtained from a woman of 80 years or more with acute or convalescent COVID-19. Both conserved end residues are part of each CDR3. A D gene is named only where the DNA matches it firmly. Clone size appears in some rows only: once, few, many, or a class for an expanded clone.

j_call: TRBJ2-7
v_call: TRBV6-5
d_call: TRBD1
clone_size: once
cdr3_nt: TGTGCCAGCAAATTGGCCCGGGACAGGAGCTACGAGCAGTACTTC
cdr3_aa: CASKLARDRSYEQYF

j_call: TRBJ1-3
v_call: TRBV28
d_call: TRBD1
clone_size: .
cdr3_nt: TGTGCCAGCAGTTCGGGACAGCAGTTTGGAAACACCATATATTTT
cdr3_aa: CASSSGQQFGNTIYF

j_call: TRBJ1-2
v_call: TRBV9
d_call: TRBD1
clone_size: .
cdr3_nt: TGTGCCAGCAGCGTAGATGACAGGGGGCGGAGTGGCTACACCTTC
cdr3_aa: CASSVDDRGRSGYTF

j_call: TRBJ1-5
v_call: TRBV7-2
d_call: .
clone_size: .
cdr3_nt: TGTGCCAGCAGCTTAGAGGCAGGGATCCTCAATCAGCCCCAGCATTTT
cdr3_aa: CASSLEAGILNQPQHF

j_call: TRBJ2-7
v_call: TRBV19
d_call: TRBD2
clone_size: .
cdr3_nt: TGTGCCAGTAGTCTTAGGACTAGCGGGAGGGCCCTCCACTTC
cdr3_aa: CASSLRTSGRALHF

j_call: TRBJ1-1
v_call: TRBV30
d_call: .
clone_size: .
cdr3_nt: TGTGCCTGCTCTGTCGGGGAGGGCACTGAAGCTTTCTTT
cdr3_aa: CACSVGEGTEAFF

j_call: TRBJ2-1
v_call: TRBV7-9
d_call: .
clone_size: .
cdr3_nt: TGTGCCAGCAGCTTATTGAACAGGGTGGGCAATGAGCAGTTCTTC
cdr3_aa: CASSLLNRVGNEQFF

j_call: TRBJ2-2
v_call: TRBV10-1
d_call: TRBD1
clone_size: .
cdr3_nt: TGCGCCAGCAGCCTTATCCGCGGGACAGGGGGTACCGGGGAGCTGTTTTTT
cdr3_aa: CASSLIRGTGGTGELFF

j_call: TRBJ2-7
v_call: TRBV11-2
d_call: TRBD2
clone_size: .
cdr3_nt: TGTGCCAGCACCCGGACAGTAACCTTACTAGCGGGAAACTACGAGCAGTACTTC
cdr3_aa: CASTRTVTLLAGNYEQYF

j_call: TRBJ2-1
v_call: TRBV28
d_call: TRBD2
clone_size: .
cdr3_nt: TGTGCCAGCAGTCCGGGACTAGCGGGAGATAATGAGCAGTTCTTC
cdr3_aa: CASSPGLAGDNEQFF

j_call: TRBJ1-4
v_call: TRBV28
d_call: .
clone_size: few
cdr3_nt: TGTGCCAGCAGTTCGGGACTCCTGTCGGGGAATGAAAAACTGTTTTTT
cdr3_aa: CASSSGLLSGNEKLFF

j_call: TRBJ2-5
v_call: TRBV15
d_call: TRBD1
clone_size: few
cdr3_nt: TGTGCCACCAGCGATCGGGACAGGGGAGGGGAGACCCAGTACTTC
cdr3_aa: CATSDRDRGGETQYF

j_call: TRBJ2-4
v_call: TRBV10-3
d_call: .
clone_size: .
cdr3_nt: TGTGCCATCTCCCAGTTGAAAAACATTCAGTACTTC
cdr3_aa: CAISQLKNIQYF

j_call: TRBJ2-7
v_call: TRBV29-1
d_call: TRBD2
clone_size: .
cdr3_nt: TGCAGCGTCGGCTGGGGGGGATCTTACGAGCAGTACTTC
cdr3_aa: CSVGWGGSYEQYF

j_call: TRBJ2-2
v_call: TRBV6-5
d_call: .
clone_size: .
cdr3_nt: TGTGCCAGCAGTAGGGCCCTAGCGACCACCGGGGAGCTGTTTTTT
cdr3_aa: CASSRALATTGELFF

j_call: TRBJ1-4
v_call: TRBV30
d_call: .
clone_size: .
cdr3_nt: TGTGCCTGGAGTGTAGACGGGAGGTATAATGAAAAACTGTTTTTT
cdr3_aa: CAWSVDGRYNEKLFF

j_call: TRBJ2-1
v_call: TRBV4-3
d_call: .
clone_size: .
cdr3_nt: TGCGCCAGCAGCCAAGGGGCGGGGAAGGGAAATGAGCAGTTCTTC
cdr3_aa: CASSQGAGKGNEQFF

j_call: TRBJ2-7
v_call: TRBV11-2
d_call: .
clone_size: once
cdr3_nt: TGTGCCAGCAGCTTGTTCGGTAGCGGTTCCTACGAGCAGTACTTC
cdr3_aa: CASSLFGSGSYEQYF

j_call: TRBJ1-2
v_call: TRBV6-1
d_call: TRBD1
clone_size: .
cdr3_nt: TGTGCCAGCAGTGAACGCGACAGGGCCTCCTGGAGCGGCTACACCTTC
cdr3_aa: CASSERDRASWSGYTF

j_call: TRBJ2-3
v_call: TRBV6-2/TRBV6-3
d_call: .
clone_size: .
cdr3_nt: TGTGCCAGCAGTTACTCTGCGGGGCTTCCTCCAGATACGCAGTATTTT
cdr3_aa: CASSYSAGLPPDTQYF

j_call: TRBJ1-2
v_call: TRBV24-1
d_call: TRBD1
clone_size: .
cdr3_nt: TGTGCCACCAGGGGGACAGGGTTTCATGGCTACACCTTC
cdr3_aa: CATRGTGFHGYTF

j_call: TRBJ1-1
v_call: TRBV29-1
d_call: .
clone_size: few
cdr3_nt: TGCAGCGTCAACAGGGTGGGGACTGAAGCTTTCTTT
cdr3_aa: CSVNRVGTEAFF

j_call: TRBJ1-2
v_call: TRBV25-1
d_call: .
clone_size: .
cdr3_nt: TGTGCCAGCAGTGACAGGAGGACGTATGGCTACACCTTC
cdr3_aa: CASSDRRTYGYTF

j_call: TRBJ2-3
v_call: TRBV19
d_call: TRBD1
clone_size: .
cdr3_nt: TGTGCCAGTAGTTTCGGGACAGGAGGGGATACGCAGTATTTT
cdr3_aa: CASSFGTGGDTQYF

j_call: TRBJ1-2
v_call: TRBV5-5
d_call: .
clone_size: .
cdr3_nt: TGTGCCAGCAGCCTGGCCGATGGGCAGGCCTATGGCTACACCTTC
cdr3_aa: CASSLADGQAYGYTF

j_call: TRBJ2-7
v_call: TRBV11-1
d_call: .
clone_size: .
cdr3_nt: TGTGCCAGCAGCTTAGCAGGGGACGAGCAGTACTTC
cdr3_aa: CASSLAGDEQYF

j_call: TRBJ1-3
v_call: TRBV30
d_call: .
clone_size: .
cdr3_nt: TGTGCCTGGAGTTTGGGCTACTCTGGAAACACCATATATTTT
cdr3_aa: CAWSLGYSGNTIYF

j_call: TRBJ1-2
v_call: TRBV1
d_call: .
clone_size: .
cdr3_nt: TGCACCAGCAGCCAAGGGGCCTCACCAGGGAACGGCTACACCTTC
cdr3_aa: CTSSQGASPGNGYTF

j_call: TRBJ2-6
v_call: TRBV30
d_call: TRBD1
clone_size: .
cdr3_nt: TGTGCCTGGAGGGGTTATCCGGGACAGGGGCGCTCTGGGGCCAACGTCCTGACTTTC
cdr3_aa: CAWRGYPGQGRSGANVLTF

j_call: TRBJ2-1
v_call: TRBV2
d_call: TRBD2
clone_size: .
cdr3_nt: TGTGCCAGCAGTGGGCCGACTAGCGGGGGCGATGAGCAGTTCTTC
cdr3_aa: CASSGPTSGGDEQFF

j_call: TRBJ2-7
v_call: TRBV2
d_call: .
clone_size: once
cdr3_nt: TGTGCCAGCCTCTCCGGGACTTTGGCCCGTAACGAGCAGTACTTC
cdr3_aa: CASLSGTLARNEQYF

j_call: TRBJ2-7
v_call: TRBV5-5
d_call: TRBD2
clone_size: .
cdr3_nt: TGTGCCAGCAGCTCCCGGCCGGGAGGTGAGCAGTACTTC
cdr3_aa: CASSSRPGGEQYF

j_call: TRBJ1-4
v_call: TRBV27
d_call: TRBD1
clone_size: .
cdr3_nt: TGTGCCAGCAGGAAAACGGGACAGACGTCAGAAAAACTGTTTTTT
cdr3_aa: CASRKTGQTSEKLFF

j_call: TRBJ2-3
v_call: TRBV6-4
d_call: TRBD1
clone_size: few
cdr3_nt: TGTGCCAGCAGTTTGGACAGGGCTACCCGTGATACGCAGTATTTT
cdr3_aa: CASSLDRATRDTQYF

j_call: TRBJ1-2
v_call: TRBV9
d_call: TRBD1
clone_size: few
cdr3_nt: TGTGCCAGCAGCGTCAGGGGGTTTGGGTCGTATGGCTACACCTTC
cdr3_aa: CASSVRGFGSYGYTF

j_call: TRBJ2-1
v_call: TRBV27
d_call: TRBD2
clone_size: .
cdr3_nt: TGTGCCAGCAGTTTATCCCAGACTAGCGGGAACAATGAGCAGTTCTTC
cdr3_aa: CASSLSQTSGNNEQFF

j_call: TRBJ1-6
v_call: TRBV6-1
d_call: .
clone_size: .
cdr3_nt: TGTGCCAGCAGTGAAGCCGCGGAAGGGGCCTATAATTCACCCCTCCACTTT
cdr3_aa: CASSEAAEGAYNSPLHF